The sequence of this T cell receptor (beta chain) was determined in a study of OX40 agonist ivuxolimab in advanced cancers. Sequencing used immunoSEQ multiplex PCR; TCRdb keeps in-frame clones, though not all of them. The sample lists 55,000 to 90,000 clones, 80% to 90% occurring once. CDR3 length: 12 residues. Germline CDR1 reads SQVTM; CDR2 reads ANQGSEA. V was pared by 1 base and J by 2 bases, with 4 bases between. The chain links TRBV29-1 to TRBJ2-3; D uncertain. This TCR was sampled from an adult with an advanced solid tumor such as melanoma, head and neck, liver or kidney cancer. The sequenced sample was CD4+ or CD8+ T cells sorted from blood, obtained in a trial of the OX40 agonist ivuxolimab. CDR3 coding DNA: TGCAGCGTTGAAGCGATCACAGATACGCAGTATTTT. It specifies CSVEAITDTQYF.